These 3 T cell receptor beta chains came from one sample sequenced in a study of cytomegalovirus exposure and HLA in healthy donors. The PCR was carried out with 60 Vbeta primers and 13 Jbeta primers. This table comes from immunoSEQ multiplex PCR, and its TCRdb copy is limited to in-frame clones, with some not included. This table has some 110,000 clones, 50% to 75% appearing once. Sequencing was done on a sample of PBMCs. The receptors derive from a woman in her thirties or forties in good health and CMV-seropositive.

The J gene is TRBJ2-2, the V gene TRBV5-1; D is ambiguous. Trimming left V 2 bases short and J 1 base short, with 3 bases between. Per the germline V gene, CDR1 is SGHRS and CDR2 is YFSETQ. The CDR3 is 13 residues long. The CDR3 bases are TGCGCCAGCAGCTTCCAGAACACCGGGGAGCTGTTTTTT. Its protein product is CASSFQNTGELFF.

This clone was counted only a few times. The rearrangement uses TRBV30 and TRBJ2-7, with 7 bases lining up with TRBD1. The CDR3 is made up of 13 amino acids. V gave up 3 bases and J gave up 2 bases; unmatched junction bases: 4. Germline CDR1 reads GTSNPN; CDR2 reads SVGIG (reference sequence). The CDR3 DNA is TGTGCCTGGAGAGCGACAGGGCCCTACGAGCAGTACTTC. Residues: CAWRATGPYEQYF.

The rearrangement joins TRBV28 to TRBJ2-3, with D perhaps matching TRBD1 (5 bases). The germline CDR1 and CDR2 sequences are MDHEN and SYDVKM. Trimming left V 3 bases short and J 0 bases short, with 7 bases between. The CDR3 has 14 residues. The CDR3 bases are TGTGCCAGCAGTTTCCGACAGAGCACAGATACGCAGTATTTT. Translating gives CASSFRQSTDTQYF.